A single sample is the source of the 10 T cell receptor beta chains below, sequenced in a study of immune characteristics of hereditary and idiopathic chronic pancreatitis. Patients having total pancreatectomy with islet autotransplantation provided the chronic pancreatitis pancreas tissue. Some clones are missing from TCRdb's copy, which holds only in-frame ones; the method was immunoSEQ multiplex PCR. The data hold almost 9,500 clones, with 79% observed a single time. The sequenced sample was pancreas tissue with idiopathic chronic pancreatitis. Receptors originate from a human donor with chronic pancreatitis.

The CDR3 sequence: CASSRRDLGGGEQFF. The CDR3 DNA reads TGTGCCAGCAGCCGACGGGACCTCGGTGGTGGGGAGCAGTTCTTC. The V call is TRBV9, the J call TRBJ2-1, with D perhaps matching TRBD1 or TRBD2 (5 bases each). This CDR3 has 15 residues. V was shortened by 4 bases and J by 10 bases, with 21 bases between the two germline ends. The germline gives CDR1 SGDLS, CDR2 YYNGEE.

The table lists this clone with a count of one. The V and J genes are TRBV2 and TRBJ1-5; D remains ambiguous. Germline CDR1 and CDR2: SNHLY and FYNNEI. Trimming took off 7 bases at V and 0 bases at J, with 10 bases between the two ends. The CDR3 consists of 14 residues. Written as DNA, the CDR3 is TGTGCCAGCATGGATCCAGTTAGCAATCAGCCCCAGCATTTT. Its translation is CASMDPVSNQPQHF.

The chain is built from TRBV10-3 and TRBJ2-2; 8 positions match TRBD2. CDR1 and CDR2 (germline): ENHRY, SYGVKD. This CDR3 spans 16 amino acids. V was pared by 3 bases and J by 5 bases, with 8 bases of the junction left unmatched. The CDR3 sequence: CAISDGGVAGTGELFF. CDR3 coding DNA: TGTGCCATCAGTGATGGCGGGGTAGCGGGGACCGGGGAGCTGTTTTTT.

This clone was detected once. The chain carries TRBV6-5 and TRBJ2-5, with 8 positions matching TRBD2. Germline loops: CDR1 MNHEY, CDR2 SVGAGI. This CDR3 comprises 14 residues. V lost 5 bases, J lost 1 base, and 3 bases stayed unmatched. DNA for the CDR3: TGTGCCAGCAGTCCCGGGGGGGTCCAAGAGACCCAGTACTTC. It specifies CASSPGGVQETQYF.

V usage is TRBV28 and J usage is TRBJ1-2; D is unclear. The V end was cut by 3 bases, the J end by 2 bases, with 7 bases between. Germline V CDR1 and CDR2: MDHEN, SYDVKM. The CDR3 loop spans 13 amino acids. The CDR3 region is CASSFGQNYGYTF. In DNA form, the CDR3 reads TGTGCCAGCAGTTTTGGCCAGAACTATGGCTACACCTTC.

The chain carries TRBV7-8 and TRBJ1-6, with a weak D call TRBD1 (5 bases). CDR3 length: 12 residues. Germline V gives CDR1 SGHVS, CDR2 FQNEAQ. Trimming pared 5 bases from V and 14 bases from J, leaving 13 bases between. CDR3 protein: CASSPQGESLHF. CDR3 sequence (DNA): TGTGCCAGCAGCCCTCAAGGGGAGTCCCTCCACTTT.

The chain links TRBV11-2 to TRBJ2-2, with 12 nucleotides matching TRBD1. CDR3 size: 18 residues. The germline gives CDR1 SGHAT, CDR2 FQNNGV. V dropped 6 bases and J dropped 7; count of bases not matched to a gene: 15. CDR3 DNA sequence: TGTGCCAGCAGGCCAATCGGGACAGGGGGCAGCGGCGTCGGGGAGCTGTTTTTT. It yields the protein CASRPIGTGGSGVGELFF.

V and J are TRBV5-5 and TRBJ1-1; D is perhaps TRBD1 (5 bases). Germline CDR1 SGHKS, CDR2 YYEKEE (reference sequence). This CDR3 has 13 amino acids. Trimming removed 3 bases at V and 4 bases at J, with 10 bases between. The CDR3 region has the DNA TGTGCCAGCAGCTCGACAGTGTTCACTGAAGCTTTCTTT. Protein: CASSSTVFTEAFF. The complete variable domain, with remaining parts taken from reference TRBV5-5 and TRBJ1-1, reads DAGVTQSPTHLIKTRGQQVTLRCSPISGHKSVSWYQQVLGQGPQFIFQYYEKEERGRGNFPDRFSARQFPNYSSELNVNALLLGDSALYLCASSSTVFTEAFFGQGTRLTVV.

Here the CDR3 reads CASRPGVRLYYGYTF. CDR3 DNA sequence: TGTGCCAGCAGACCAGGGGTTCGTCTTTACTATGGCTACACCTTC. The chain employs TRBV28 and TRBJ1-2; D is perhaps TRBD1 (6 bases). This CDR3 spans 15 amino acids. CDR1 is MDHEN and CDR2 is SYDVKM in the germline V gene. V lost 6 bases and J 3 bases, leaving 17 bases between the germline ends.

The rearrangement uses TRBV5-1 and TRBJ2-1; TRBD2 matches at 7 bases. The germline CDR1 and CDR2 sequences are SGHRS and YFSETQ. The CDR3 has 15 amino acids. V shed 3 bases, J shed 9 bases, and the junction held 12 bases outside the gene matches. The DNA for the CDR3 is TGCGCCAGCAGCTGGGGGGGTTCCGGCCGTACTGAGCAGTTCTTC. Translating gives CASSWGGSGRTEQFF.